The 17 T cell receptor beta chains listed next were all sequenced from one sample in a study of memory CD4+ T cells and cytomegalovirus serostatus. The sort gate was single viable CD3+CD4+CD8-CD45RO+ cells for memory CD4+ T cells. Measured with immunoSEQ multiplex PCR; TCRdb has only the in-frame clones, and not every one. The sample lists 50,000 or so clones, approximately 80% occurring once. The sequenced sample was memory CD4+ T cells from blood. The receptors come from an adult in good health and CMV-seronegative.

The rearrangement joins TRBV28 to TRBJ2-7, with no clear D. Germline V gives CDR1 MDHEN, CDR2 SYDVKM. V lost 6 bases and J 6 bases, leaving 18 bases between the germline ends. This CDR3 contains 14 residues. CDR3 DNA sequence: TGTGCCAGCAGGTCGTCCGAACCCCTTGCCGAGCAGTACTTC. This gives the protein CASRSSEPLAEQYF.

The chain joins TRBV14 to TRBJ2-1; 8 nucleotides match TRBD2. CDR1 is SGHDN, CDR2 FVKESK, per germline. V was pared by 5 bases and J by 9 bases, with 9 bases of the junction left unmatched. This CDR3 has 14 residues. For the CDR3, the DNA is TGTGCCAGCAGCGCCACCGGGACTAGTGCTGAGCAGTTCTTC. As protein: CASSATGTSAEQFF. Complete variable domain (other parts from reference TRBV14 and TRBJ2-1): EAGVTQFPSHSVIEKGQTVTLRCDPISGHDNLYWYRRVMGKEIKFLLHFVKESKQDESGMPNNRFLAERTGGTYSTLKVQPAELEDSGVYFCASSATGTSAEQFFGPGTRLTVL.

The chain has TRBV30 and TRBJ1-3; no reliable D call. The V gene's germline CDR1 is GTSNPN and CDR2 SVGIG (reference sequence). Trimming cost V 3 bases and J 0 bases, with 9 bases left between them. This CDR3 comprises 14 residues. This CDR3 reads CAWRRDRSGNTIYF. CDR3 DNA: TGTGCCTGGAGAAGGGATCGCTCTGGAAACACCATATATTTT.

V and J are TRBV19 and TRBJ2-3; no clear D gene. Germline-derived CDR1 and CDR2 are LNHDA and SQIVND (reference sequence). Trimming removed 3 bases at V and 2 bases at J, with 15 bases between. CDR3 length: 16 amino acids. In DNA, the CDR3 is TGTGCCAGTAGTATCGGTTTCGCGTCATCCACAGATACGCAGTATTTT. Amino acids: CASSIGFASSTDTQYF.

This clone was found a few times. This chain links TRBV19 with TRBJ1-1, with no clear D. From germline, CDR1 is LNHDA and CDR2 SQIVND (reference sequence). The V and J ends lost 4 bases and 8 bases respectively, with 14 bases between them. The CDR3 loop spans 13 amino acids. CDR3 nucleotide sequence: TGTGCCAGTAGTAACGACTGGGAAGGAGAAGCTTTCTTT. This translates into CASSNDWEGEAFF.

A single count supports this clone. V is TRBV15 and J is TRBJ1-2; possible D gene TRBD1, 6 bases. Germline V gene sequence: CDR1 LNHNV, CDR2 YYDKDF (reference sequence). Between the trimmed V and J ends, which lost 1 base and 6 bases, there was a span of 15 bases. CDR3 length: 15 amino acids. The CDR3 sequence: CATSRALSAGDGYTF. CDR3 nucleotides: TGTGCCACCAGCAGAGCTTTGTCGGCAGGGGATGGCTACACCTTC.

The CDR3 DNA follows: TGTGCCAGCAGCCCGGGACTAGCGGGAGGGCCGGAGCGCGAGCAGTTCTTC. The encoded protein is CASSPGLAGGPEREQFF. V usage is TRBV7-9 and J usage is TRBJ2-1, with TRBD2 identical over 16 bases. Looked up from germline, CDR1 is SEHNR and CDR2 is FQNEAQ (reference sequence). The CDR3 is 17 amino acids. The ends lost 5 bases at V and 10 bases at J; junction bases unmatched: 11.

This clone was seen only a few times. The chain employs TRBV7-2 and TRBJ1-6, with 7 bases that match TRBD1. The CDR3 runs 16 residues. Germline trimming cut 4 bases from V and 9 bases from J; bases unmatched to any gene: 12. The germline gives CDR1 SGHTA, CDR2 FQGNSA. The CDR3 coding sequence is TGTGCCAGCAGCTCTAGACAGGGTGGCGGTAGTTCACCCCTCCACTTT. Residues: CASSSRQGGGSSPLHF.

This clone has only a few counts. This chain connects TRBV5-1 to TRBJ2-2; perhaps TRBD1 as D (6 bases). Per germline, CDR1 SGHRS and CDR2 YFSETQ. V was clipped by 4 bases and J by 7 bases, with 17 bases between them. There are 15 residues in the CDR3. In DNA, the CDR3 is TGCGCCAGCAGCCCCTACTCAGGGGTAGGCGGGGAGCTGTTTTTT. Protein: CASSPYSGVGGELFF.

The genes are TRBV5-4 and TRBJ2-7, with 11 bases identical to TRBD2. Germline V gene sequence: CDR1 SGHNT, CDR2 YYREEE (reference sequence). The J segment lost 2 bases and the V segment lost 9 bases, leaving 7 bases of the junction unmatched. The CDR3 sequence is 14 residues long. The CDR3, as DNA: TGTGCCACCGCTAGCGGGGGGAAAGCCTACGAGCAGTACTTC. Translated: CATASGGKAYEQYF.

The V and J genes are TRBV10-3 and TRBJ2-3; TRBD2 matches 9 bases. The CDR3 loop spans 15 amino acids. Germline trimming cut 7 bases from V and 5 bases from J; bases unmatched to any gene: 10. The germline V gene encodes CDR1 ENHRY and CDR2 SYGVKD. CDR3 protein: CAIMASGVKGDTQYF. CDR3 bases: TGTGCCATCATGGCTAGCGGGGTGAAGGGAGATACGCAGTATTTT.

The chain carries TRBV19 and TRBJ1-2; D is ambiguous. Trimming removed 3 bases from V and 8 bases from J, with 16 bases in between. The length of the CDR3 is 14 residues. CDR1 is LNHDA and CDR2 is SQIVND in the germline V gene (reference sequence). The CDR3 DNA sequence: TGTGCCAGTAGTATCTCGGCAGGCAGTGGGGGCTACACCTTC. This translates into CASSISAGSGGYTF.

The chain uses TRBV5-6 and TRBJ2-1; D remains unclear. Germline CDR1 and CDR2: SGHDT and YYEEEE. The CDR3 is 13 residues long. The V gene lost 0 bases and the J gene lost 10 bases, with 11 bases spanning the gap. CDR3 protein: CASSLERAGEQFF. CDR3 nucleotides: TGTGCCAGCAGCTTGGAAAGGGCCGGGGAGCAGTTCTTC.

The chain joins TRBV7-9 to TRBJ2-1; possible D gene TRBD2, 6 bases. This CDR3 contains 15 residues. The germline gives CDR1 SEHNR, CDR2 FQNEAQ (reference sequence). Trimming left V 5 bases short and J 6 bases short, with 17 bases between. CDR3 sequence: CASSAPGLTTNEQFF. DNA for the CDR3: TGTGCCAGCAGCGCTCCGGGACTTACTACCAATGAGCAGTTCTTC.

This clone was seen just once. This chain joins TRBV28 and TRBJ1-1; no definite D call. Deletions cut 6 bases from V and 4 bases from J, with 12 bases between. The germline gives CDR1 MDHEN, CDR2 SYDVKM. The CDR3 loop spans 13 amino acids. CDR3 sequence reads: CASSRPSSTEAFF. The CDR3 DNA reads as TGTGCCAGCAGCCGACCGTCGAGCACTGAAGCTTTCTTT.

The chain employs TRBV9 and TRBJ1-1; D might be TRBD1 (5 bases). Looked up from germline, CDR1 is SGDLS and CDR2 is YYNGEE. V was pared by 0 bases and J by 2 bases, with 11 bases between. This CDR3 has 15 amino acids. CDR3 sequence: CASSVDRTPNTEAFF. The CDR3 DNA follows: TGTGCCAGCAGCGTAGATCGGACACCCAACACTGAAGCTTTCTTT.

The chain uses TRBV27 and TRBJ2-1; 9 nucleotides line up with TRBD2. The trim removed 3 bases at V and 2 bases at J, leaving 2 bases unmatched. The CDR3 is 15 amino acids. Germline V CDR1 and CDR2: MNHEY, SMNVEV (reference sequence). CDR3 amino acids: CASSFRGGAYNEQFF. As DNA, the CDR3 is TGTGCCAGCAGTTTCCGCGGGGGGGCCTACAATGAGCAGTTCTTC.